This TCR beta chain comes out of a study of T cell repertoires in ileal Crohn's disease. Looking at the study overall: Approximately 32% were active smokers at surgery; median disease duration was roughly 7.9 years.

Trimming left V 5 bases short and J 0 bases short, with 9 bases between. CDR3 length: 14 amino acids. CDR1 is SEHNR, CDR2 FQNEAQ, per germline (reference sequence). Points on this clone: As yet, its antigen is unknown.

Findings and limits, study-wide: Every patient over 26.8% clonality showed endoscopic recurrence.

Some clones are missing from TCRdb's copy, which holds only in-frame ones; the method was immunoSEQ multiplex PCR. The sample lists some 28,000 clones, around 80% seen once, with 4.5% to 7% in the top ten. This receptor was identified in an adult with Crohn's disease. The chain recombines TRBV7-9 with TRBJ2-3, with D hard to call. The material sequenced was ileal tissue. The CDR3 is CASSVASSTDTQYF. The CDR3 DNA follows: TGTGCCAGCAGCGTGGCCTCTAGCACAGATACGCAGTATTTT.